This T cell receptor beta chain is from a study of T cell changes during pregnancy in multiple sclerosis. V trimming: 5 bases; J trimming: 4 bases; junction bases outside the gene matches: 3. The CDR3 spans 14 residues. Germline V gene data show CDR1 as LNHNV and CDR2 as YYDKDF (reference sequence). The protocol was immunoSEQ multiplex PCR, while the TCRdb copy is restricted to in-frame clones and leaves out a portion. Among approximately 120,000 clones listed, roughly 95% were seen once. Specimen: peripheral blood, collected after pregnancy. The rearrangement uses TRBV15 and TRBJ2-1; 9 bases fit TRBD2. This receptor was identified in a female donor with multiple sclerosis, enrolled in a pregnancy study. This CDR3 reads CATSRSGGYNEQFF. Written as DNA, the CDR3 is TGTGCCACCAGCCGTAGCGGGGGATACAATGAGCAGTTCTTC.